The 31 T cell receptor beta chains presented below share a single source sample, sequenced in a study of a mutant IDH1 vaccine in newly diagnosed glioma. Clones were sequenced by immunoSEQ multiplex PCR, and TCRdb holds only the in-frame ones, with some missing. Among tens of thousands of clones listed, about nine tenths were seen once. The antigens for these receptors are not known. The time point here: week 35, safety follow-up. Mutant IDH1 20-mer peptide, at 300 ug, made up each vaccine dose, with topical imiquimod. Sequenced here: PBMCs, sampled from a glioma patient whose treatment included an IDH1 peptide vaccine. The receptors come from a man aged 35 to 55 with glioma.

This sequence joins TRBV6-5 and TRBJ1-1, with D possibly being TRBD1 (5 bases). V was clipped by 2 bases and J by 1 base, with 8 bases between them. Germline values: CDR1 MNHEY, CDR2 SVGAGI. The CDR3 is made up of 14 amino acids. The CDR3 spells CASSYGGSNTEAFF. For the CDR3, the DNA is TGTGCCAGCAGTTACGGGGGGTCGAACACTGAAGCTTTCTTT.

This chain uses TRBV6-6 with TRBJ1-1; D is ambiguous. The CDR3 is made up of 12 amino acids. Trimming removed 5 bases from V and 5 bases from J, with 9 bases in between. Germline lookup yields CDR1 MNHNY and CDR2 SVGAGI (reference sequence). The CDR3 loop is CASSVGETEAFF. In nucleotides, the CDR3 is TGTGCCAGCAGTGTCGGAGAAACTGAAGCTTTCTTT.

The chain couples TRBV6-1 to TRBJ2-2, with TRBD2 matching over 11 bases. The V gene's germline CDR1 is MNHNS and CDR2 SASEGT. The V gene end was trimmed by 7 bases and the J gene end by 7 bases; junction bases not matched to a gene: 8. The CDR3 contains 15 residues. The CDR3 here is CASIFGLAGGGELFF. The CDR3 bases are TGTGCCAGCATTTTCGGACTAGCGGGCGGCGGGGAGCTGTTTTTT.

The chain's CDR3 is CASSRREAVNTEAFF. The CDR3 DNA reads as TGTGCCAGCTCACGCCGGGAGGCGGTTAACACTGAAGCTTTCTTT. The chain employs TRBV18 and TRBJ1-1; no reliable D call. Germline V gene data show CDR1 as KGHSH and CDR2 as LQKENI. The CDR3 extends over 15 amino acids. V lost 4 bases and J lost 2, with 14 bases in between.

The J gene is TRBJ1-2, the V gene TRBV5-4, with D possibly TRBD1 on 6 matching bases. Trimming took off 4 bases at V and 1 base at J, with 11 bases between the two ends. Germline V gene data show CDR1 as SGHNT and CDR2 as YYREEE (reference sequence). This CDR3 region has 14 residues. The CDR3 DNA reads as TGTGCCAGCAGCAAACAGGGAGTTAACTATGGCTACACCTTC. Amino acids: CASSKQGVNYGYTF.

The chain recombines TRBV6-1 with TRBJ2-5; TRBD2 might be the D (5 bases). Trimming pared 7 bases from V and 2 bases from J, leaving 17 bases between. There are 15 residues in the CDR3. The germline V gene has CDR1 MNHNS and CDR2 SASEGT. The CDR3 loop is CASKGLQPLQETQYF. The CDR3 coding sequence is TGTGCCAGCAAAGGACTCCAGCCACTTCAAGAGACCCAGTACTTC.

The gene calls are TRBV9 and TRBJ1-1; unclear D gene. Trimming took 6 bases from V and 1 from J, leaving 13 bases between them. The germline V gene has CDR1 SGDLS and CDR2 YYNGEE. The CDR3 consists of 14 residues. CDR3 residues: CASTLAGQNTEAFF. CDR3 DNA: TGTGCCAGCACCTTGGCTGGGCAGAACACTGAAGCTTTCTTT.

CDR3 coding DNA: TGTGCCAGCATGCCCAGCGGGAGTGCGGAGACCCAGTACTTC. Translating gives CASMPSGSAETQYF. The V and J genes are TRBV27 and TRBJ2-5; 8 nucleotides agree with TRBD2. V shed 7 bases, J shed 5 bases, and the junction held 9 bases outside the gene matches. The CDR3 has 14 residues. CDR1 and CDR2 from the germline V gene are MNHEY and SMNVEV (reference sequence).

The chain has TRBV12-5 and TRBJ2-3; 11 bases are shared with TRBD1. V shed 1 base and J 6 bases; nucleotides not matched to a gene: 9. CDR1 is LGHNT and CDR2 is FRNRAP in the germline V gene. The CDR3 has 17 amino acids. CDR3 bases: TGTGCTAGTGGTTTGGGCCGGACAGGGGGCCGCCGCGATACGCAGTATTTT. Its translation: CASGLGRTGGRRDTQYF.

CDR3 nucleotide sequence: TGTGCCAGCAGTAATCTAGGGTCTGGGGCCAACGTCCTGACTTTC. Translating it yields CASSNLGSGANVLTF. The chain couples TRBV27 to TRBJ2-6, with no clear D. Trimming removed 5 bases from V and 1 base from J, with 9 bases in between. The CDR3 covers 15 residues. Germline loops: CDR1 MNHEY, CDR2 SMNVEV (reference sequence).

The genes are TRBV7-9 and TRBJ1-4; TRBD1 matches at 10 bases. The germline gives CDR1 SEHNR, CDR2 FQNEAQ (reference sequence). The CDR3 runs 15 residues. Trimming cost V 8 bases and J 8 bases; bases outside gene matches: 11. In DNA form, the CDR3 reads TGTGCCAGCTCTCGACAGGGGGCAAATCGAGAAAAACTGTTTTTT. Its protein product is CASSRQGANREKLFF.

The chain joins TRBV27 to TRBJ1-2; D is unclear. With 7 bases removed from V and 5 bases from J, the gap between germline ends came to 20 bases. The CDR3 loop spans 15 amino acids. CDR1 and CDR2 from the germline V gene are MNHEY and SMNVEV (reference sequence). The CDR3 DNA sequence: TGTGCCAGCATCCGCCCCTGGGAGTTTCGGTATGGCTACACCTTC. Encoded protein: CASIRPWEFRYGYTF.

This chain links TRBV4-3 with TRBJ2-5; D ambiguous. V was cut by 2 bases and J by 2 bases, with 9 bases left in between. CDR1 is LGHNA and CDR2 is YSLEER in the germline V gene. The CDR3 extends over 14 amino acids. The CDR3 protein is CASSQTAQQETQYF. For the CDR3, the DNA is TGCGCCAGCAGCCAAACGGCACAGCAAGAGACCCAGTACTTC.

The rearrangement links TRBV19 to TRBJ2-1, with 8 bases lining up with TRBD2. Germline CDR1 LNHDA, CDR2 SQIVND (reference sequence). CDR3 length: 15 amino acids. With 5 bases clipped from V and 7 bases from J, the junction kept 10 bases outside the gene matches. The CDR3 reads CASSSSGRRSNEQFF. In DNA, the CDR3 is TGTGCCAGTAGTTCCAGCGGGAGAAGATCGAATGAGCAGTTCTTC.

The chain recombines TRBV6-5 with TRBJ2-3; no clear D gene. V was pared by 5 bases and J by 3 bases, with 9 bases between. The CDR3 covers 13 residues. Germline V gene lookup returns CDR1 MNHEY and CDR2 SVGAGI. The CDR3 coding sequence is TGTGCCAGCAGTCCCGCCAGAACAGATACGCAGTATTTT. Its translation: CASSPARTDTQYF.

This chain connects TRBV15 to TRBJ2-7; 10 nucleotides agree with TRBD1. Germline V gene data show CDR1 as LNHNV and CDR2 as YYDKDF (reference sequence). V lost 1 base and J lost 2; bases outside the gene matches: 14. The CDR3 is 19 residues long. This chain's CDR3 is CATSRGGHGTGVGAYEQYF. CDR3 DNA: TGTGCCACCAGCAGAGGAGGGCACGGGACAGGGGTCGGTGCCTACGAGCAGTACTTC.

The chain links TRBV19 to TRBJ1-6; 8 bases map to TRBD1. The CDR3 totals 13 residues. J lost 7 bases, V lost 7 bases, and 3 bases had no gene match. Looked up from germline, CDR1 is LNHDA and CDR2 is SQIVND (reference sequence). The CDR3 loop reads CASKNRGNSPLHF. In DNA form, the CDR3 reads TGTGCCAGTAAAAACAGGGGGAATTCACCCCTCCACTTT.

This clone was seen a handful of times. The rearrangement joins TRBV23-1 to TRBJ1-1; a possible D gene is TRBD1 (6 bases). TRBV23-1 belongs to the ORF category, with a function that is uncertain. Trimming left V 2 bases short and J 4 bases short, with 20 bases between. This CDR3 has 17 residues. CDR3 amino acids: CASSQPNQRQVGTEAFF. In DNA, the CDR3 is TGCGCCAGCAGTCAACCTAACCAAAGACAGGTAGGCACTGAAGCTTTCTTT.

The chain links TRBV7-2 to TRBJ2-1; D unresolved. This CDR3 is 15 amino acids long. Germline assignment: CDR1 SGHTA and CDR2 FQGNSA. With 2 bases removed from V and 8 bases from J, the gap between germline ends came to 16 bases. CDR3 in DNA: TGTGCCAGCAGCTTAACCTTTCCCCCAGATCATGAGCAGTTCTTC. Amino acid sequence: CASSLTFPPDHEQFF.

The chain couples TRBV27 to TRBJ2-3, with D maybe TRBD1 (5 bases). Germline V CDR1 and CDR2: MNHEY, SMNVEV (reference sequence). V shed 7 bases and J shed 2 bases, with 10 bases lying between them. The CDR3 is made up of 13 amino acids. CDR3 in amino acids: CASTTVITDTQYF. The CDR3 region has the DNA TGTGCCAGCACGACAGTGATCACAGATACGCAGTATTTT.

The chain links TRBV2 to TRBJ2-1; D remains unclear. V lost 4 bases to trimming and J lost 9 bases, with 10 bases between them. The germline V gene encodes CDR1 SNHLY and CDR2 FYNNEI. The CDR3 has 12 residues. Here the CDR3 reads CASSAAASEQFF. CDR3 nucleotides: TGTGCCAGCAGTGCCGCGGCGAGTGAGCAGTTCTTC.

The rearrangement joins TRBV5-4 to TRBJ2-5; TRBD2 matches at 8 bases. The ends lost 4 bases at V and 2 bases at J; junction bases unmatched: 7. There are 15 residues in the CDR3. Per germline, CDR1 SGHNT and CDR2 YYREEE (reference sequence). The CDR3 sequence: CASSPRGGLQETQYF. DNA of the CDR3: TGTGCCAGCAGCCCCCGGGGGGGACTACAAGAGACCCAGTACTTC.

This clone was counted between two and nine times. Written as DNA, the CDR3 is TGCGCCAGCAGCTCGACAGGGCTGGGCAATCAGCCCCAGCATTTT. It is translated as CASSSTGLGNQPQHF. The chain combines TRBV5-1 with TRBJ1-5, with TRBD1 identical over 7 bases. The CDR3 is 15 residues long. The germline V gene has CDR1 SGHRS and CDR2 YFSETQ. With 3 bases clipped from V and 2 bases from J, the junction kept 5 bases outside the gene matches.

The genes are TRBV6-5 and TRBJ1-2; maybe TRBD1 (6 bases). The V gene's germline CDR1 is MNHEY and CDR2 SVGAGI. The CDR3 totals 12 residues. The germline V and J ends were trimmed by 4 bases and 8 bases, with 11 bases remaining between them. In nucleotides, the CDR3 is TGTGCCAGCAGTTTGACAGGTGAAGGCTACACCTTC. Its protein is CASSLTGEGYTF.

V and J are TRBV7-8 and TRBJ2-5; TRBD1 is a possible D gene (6 bases). The germline V gene has CDR1 SGHVS and CDR2 FQNEAQ. V shed 7 bases and J shed 3 bases, with 15 bases lying between them. The CDR3 length is 14 residues. The CDR3 DNA sequence: TGTGCCAGCACCACCCGCAGGGGTGAAGAGACCCAGTACTTC. Protein product: CASTTRRGEETQYF.

This sequence joins TRBV4-2 and TRBJ2-1, with TRBD2 matching over 7 bases. V trimming: 4 bases; J trimming: 4 bases; junction bases outside the gene matches: 13. Germline V lookup: CDR1 LGHNA, CDR2 YNFKEQ. The CDR3 extends over 17 amino acids. CDR3 residues: CASSRLEAASGYNEQFF. The CDR3, as DNA: TGTGCCAGCAGCCGCCTCGAAGCGGCTAGCGGATACAATGAGCAGTTCTTC.

The V gene is TRBV7-9, the J gene TRBJ2-7, with 7 bases fitting TRBD1. The germline V gene has CDR1 SEHNR and CDR2 FQNEAQ (reference sequence). The J segment lost 3 bases and the V segment lost 3 bases, leaving 8 bases of the junction unmatched. This CDR3 has 15 residues. This CDR3 reads CASSFIQGSDYEQYF. The CDR3 DNA reads as TGTGCCAGCAGCTTTATACAGGGGAGCGACTACGAGCAGTACTTC. Looking up the rest from reference TRBV7-9 and TRBJ2-7 gives the full variable domain: DTGVSQNPRHKITKRGQNVTFRCDPISEHNRLYWYRQTLGQGPEFLTYFQNEAQLEKSRLLSDRFSAERPKGSFSTLEIQRTEQGDSAMYLCASSFIQGSDYEQYFGPGTRLTVT.

This sequence joins TRBV6-1 and TRBJ1-3, with D unresolved. V was shortened by 10 bases and J by 0 bases, with 13 bases between the two germline ends. This CDR3 spans 14 amino acids. The germline gives CDR1 MNHNS, CDR2 SASEGT. CDR3 region: CAIDTGSSGNTIYF. The CDR3 nucleotides read TGTGCCATCGATACGGGGAGCTCTGGAAACACCATATATTTT.

The chain couples TRBV20-1 to TRBJ2-1, with D possibly being TRBD2 (5 bases). The CDR3 has 11 amino acids. V was shortened by 3 bases and J by 7 bases, with 7 bases between the two germline ends. CDR1 is DFQATT and CDR2 is SNEGSKA in the germline V gene (reference sequence). In DNA, the CDR3 is TGCAGTGCTAGTGAGGGAAATGAGCAGTTCTTC. It encodes CSASEGNEQFF.

The V and J genes are TRBV6-5 and TRBJ1-2; D call uncertain. This CDR3 comprises 14 residues. Germline V gene data show CDR1 as MNHEY and CDR2 as SVGAGI. Trimming removed 6 bases at V and 4 bases at J, with 15 bases between. The CDR3 here is CASRKEVRGYGYTF. The DNA for the CDR3 is TGTGCCAGCAGGAAGGAGGTCCGGGGCTATGGCTACACCTTC.

The rearrangement joins TRBV5-1 to TRBJ2-3; D may be TRBD1 (6 bases). The CDR3 runs 14 residues. V lost 5 bases and J 3 bases, leaving 13 bases between the germline ends. Germline V CDR1 and CDR2: SGHRS, YFSETQ. This CDR3 reads CASRARQGTDTQYF. DNA for the CDR3: TGCGCCAGCAGGGCTAGGCAGGGGACAGATACGCAGTATTTT. The whole variable domain, filled in from reference TRBV5-1 and TRBJ2-3, reads KAGVTQTPRYLIKTRGQQVTLSCSPISGHRSVSWYQQTPGQGLQFLFEYFSETQRNKGNFPGRFSGRQFSNSRSEMNVSTLELGDSALYLCASRARQGTDTQYFGPGTRLTVL.